The 26 T cell receptor beta chains presented below share a single source sample, sequenced in a study of blood T cell repertoires in COVID-19. Profiling relied on immunoSEQ multiplex PCR, and the TCRdb table lists in-frame clones only, not all of them. Among about 36,000 clones listed, around 80% were seen once. Sequenced sample: peripheral blood. The receptors shown here come from a man in his sixties with acute or convalescent COVID-19.

J is TRBJ2-5 and V is TRBV19; D not certain. With 1 base removed from V and 5 bases from J, the gap between germline ends came to 8 bases. CDR1 and CDR2 from the germline V gene are LNHDA and SQIVND (reference sequence). The CDR3 is 13 amino acids. CDR3 sequence reads: CASSIGGGETQYF. CDR3 DNA: TGTGCCAGTAGTATAGGAGGTGGCGAGACCCAGTACTTC. Full variable domain (rest looked up from reference TRBV19 and TRBJ2-5): DGGITQSPKYLFRKEGQNVTLSCEQNLNHDAMYWYRQDPGQGLRLIYYSQIVNDFQKGDIAEGYSVSREKKESFPLTVTSAQKNPTAFYLCASSIGGGETQYFGPGTRLLVL.

The J gene is TRBJ2-3, the V gene TRBV7-9; 8 nucleotides match TRBD2. The V gene end was trimmed by 6 bases and the J gene end by 1 base; junction bases not matched to a gene: 3. Germline CDR1 and CDR2: SEHNR and FQNEAQ (reference sequence). The CDR3 consists of 14 residues. This chain's CDR3 is CASRKTSGTDTQYF. The CDR3 DNA sequence: TGTGCCAGCAGAAAGACTAGCGGCACAGATACGCAGTATTTT.

The rearrangement links TRBV6-6 to TRBJ2-3; 8 nucleotides line up with TRBD1. The CDR3 runs 16 residues. Trimming at V came to 5 bases and at J to 0 bases, leaving 7 bases not matched to a gene. Germline-derived CDR1 and CDR2 are MNHNY and SVGAGI (reference sequence). The CDR3 region has the DNA TGTGCCAGCAGTAAAACCGGGACAGGTAGCACAGATACGCAGTATTTT. This sequence encodes CASSKTGTGSTDTQYF.

This rearrangement joins TRBV9 to TRBJ2-2, with 9 bases fitting TRBD1. The CDR3 runs 16 residues. The germline V gene has CDR1 SGDLS and CDR2 YYNGEE. V shed 4 bases, J shed 1 base, and the junction held 5 bases outside the gene matches. In DNA, the CDR3 is TGTGCCAGCAGCTCTCAGGACAGGGGGAACACCGGGGAGCTGTTTTTT. Translation: CASSSQDRGNTGELFF.

This chain joins TRBV11-3 and TRBJ2-7; D is ambiguous. This CDR3 region has 11 residues. V lost 11 bases, J lost 4 bases, and 12 bases lay in between. CDR1 is SGHNT, CDR2 YENEEA, per germline. CDR3 DNA: TGTGCCTCTTCGTGGAGTTACGAGCAGTACTTC. Its protein product is CASSWSYEQYF. The full variable domain, rest sourced from reference TRBV11-3 and TRBJ2-7, is EAGVVQSPRYKIIEKKQPVAFWCNPISGHNTLYWYLQNLGQGPELLIRYENEEAVDDSQLPKDRFSAERLKGVDSTLKIQPAELGDSAVYLCASSWSYEQYFGPGTRLTVT.

The chain is built from TRBV4-1 and TRBJ1-6; unclear D gene. V lost 0 bases and J 7 bases, leaving 10 bases between the germline ends. The CDR3 spans 15 residues. Germline CDR1 is MGHRA and CDR2 is YSYEKL. The CDR3 DNA follows: TGCGCCAGCAGCCAAGATAGAGTGTACAATTCACCCCTCCACTTT. The encoded protein is CASSQDRVYNSPLHF.

V is TRBV28 and J is TRBJ1-5; D unresolved. The V and J ends lost 0 bases and 0 bases respectively, with 9 bases between them. CDR3 size: 16 residues. Germline assignment: CDR1 MDHEN and CDR2 SYDVKM. CDR3 sequence reads: CASSLWGSVSNQPQHF. CDR3 in DNA: TGTGCCAGCAGTTTATGGGGCAGTGTTAGCAATCAGCCCCAGCATTTT.

The chain couples TRBV28 to TRBJ1-2; D possibly corresponds to TRBD1 (6 bases). V lost 7 bases and J 6 bases, leaving 12 bases between the germline ends. CDR1 MDHEN and CDR2 SYDVKM come from the germline V gene. CDR3 length: 12 residues. The CDR3 DNA sequence: TGTGCCAGCAAGGGGGGGGGCCATGGCTACACCTTC. Translation: CASKGGGHGYTF.

The chain is built from TRBV5-6 and TRBJ2-7, with 8 bases matching TRBD1. Germline V CDR1 and CDR2: SGHDT, YYEEEE. Trimming removed 4 bases from V and 7 bases from J; junction bases left unmatched: 7. The CDR3 loop spans 13 amino acids. This chain's CDR3 is CASSQTGGWEQYF. CDR3 nucleotide sequence: TGTGCCAGCAGCCAAACAGGGGGATGGGAGCAGTACTTC.

The rearrangement uses TRBV12-3 or TRBV12-4 and TRBJ2-2; tentatively, D is TRBD2 (6 bases). This CDR3 is built from 13 residues. Trimming shortened V by 5 bases and J by 4 bases, and 8 bases separated the two germline ends. CDR3 sequence (DNA): TGTGCCAGCAGTGGGACTCTCACCGGGGAGCTGTTTTTT. The encoded protein is CASSGTLTGELFF.

This chain uses TRBV29-1 with TRBJ2-7; D is perhaps TRBD1 (6 bases). This CDR3 spans 13 amino acids. CDR1 SQVTM and CDR2 ANQGSEA come from the germline V gene. V dropped 6 bases and J dropped 0 bases, with 12 bases sitting between them. The CDR3 is CSVIQGLSYEQYF. CDR3 nucleotides: TGCAGCGTCATACAGGGCCTCTCCTACGAGCAGTACTTC.

The chain combines TRBV19 with TRBJ2-2, with D unresolved. This CDR3 has 12 amino acids. The germline CDR1 and CDR2 sequences are LNHDA and SQIVND (reference sequence). Deletions cut 3 bases from V and 6 bases from J, with 5 bases between. CDR3: CASSISAGELFF. The CDR3 DNA follows: TGTGCCAGTAGTATTTCCGCCGGGGAGCTGTTTTTT.

This chain links TRBV21-1 with TRBJ2-5; whether TRBD1, the table's D call, matches the DNA was not checked. TRBV21-1 is deemed a pseudogene. The CDR3 length is 17 residues. Written as DNA, the CDR3 is TGTGCCAGCAGCCCCAGCGACCGCAGGGTTGCAAGGGAGACCCAGTACTTC. Protein sequence: CASSPSDRRVARETQYF.

The chain couples TRBV4-1 to TRBJ2-2; 7 nucleotides agree with TRBD2. Trimming removed 0 bases from V and 6 bases from J; junction bases left unmatched: 1. The CDR3 consists of 14 residues. Germline CDR1 reads MGHRA; CDR2 reads YSYEKL. This CDR3 reads CASSQDGGAGELFF. The CDR3 nucleotides are TGCGCCAGCAGCCAAGATGGGGGGGCCGGGGAGCTGTTTTTT.

The V call is TRBV11-3, the J call TRBJ2-3, with D possibly matching TRBD2 (5 bases). Germline CDR1 reads SGHNT; CDR2 reads YENEEA. This CDR3 spans 15 amino acids. Trimming left V 0 bases short and J 5 bases short, with 12 bases between. CDR3 coding DNA: TGTGCCAGCAGCTTAGAGGACGGGGAACGAGATACGCAGTATTTT. The encoded protein is CASSLEDGERDTQYF.

This rearrangement joins TRBV2 to TRBJ2-3; TRBD1 is a possible D gene (5 bases). V shed 7 bases and J shed 4 bases, with 12 bases lying between them. There are 13 residues in the CDR3. Germline V gives CDR1 SNHLY, CDR2 FYNNEI. The CDR3 loop reads CASNRGPPDTQYF. In DNA form, the CDR3 reads TGTGCCAGCAATAGGGGCCCACCAGATACGCAGTATTTT. Full variable domain (rest looked up from reference TRBV2 and TRBJ2-3): EPEVTQTPSHQVTQMGQEVILRCVPISNHLYFYWYRQILGQKVEFLVSFYNNEISEKSEIFDDQFSVERPDGSNFTLKIRSTKLEDSAMYFCASNRGPPDTQYFGPGTRLTVL.

The gene calls are TRBV6-6 and TRBJ1-5, with TRBD1 identical over 7 bases. Germline CDR1 and CDR2: MNHNY and SVGAGI (reference sequence). With V trimmed by 8 bases and J by 6 bases, 7 bases remained unmatched. The CDR3 has 13 residues. This CDR3 is CASSNRGGQPQHF. The CDR3 bases are TGTGCCAGCTCTAACAGGGGAGGTCAGCCCCAGCATTTT.

About this clone itself: The same CDR3 is also encoded by other DNA sequences in this sample. The J gene is TRBJ1-5, the V gene TRBV24-1; D ambiguous. The V gene's germline CDR1 is KGHDR and CDR2 SFDVKD. This CDR3 spans 12 amino acids. Trimming took 7 bases from V and 7 from J, leaving 10 bases between them. CDR3 sequence: CATSDSNQPQHF. The DNA for the CDR3 is TGTGCCACCAGCGACTCAAACCAGCCCCAGCATTTT.

The rearrangement joins TRBV7-2 to TRBJ2-1; 8 bases are a match to TRBD2. CDR3 length equals 13 residues. Germline values: CDR1 SGHTA, CDR2 FQGNSA. With 4 bases clipped from V and 6 bases from J, the junction kept 2 bases outside the gene matches. CDR3 amino acids: CASSSAGGNEQFF. The CDR3 nucleotides read TGTGCCAGCAGCTCCGCGGGAGGCAATGAGCAGTTCTTC. Variable domain in full (rest from reference TRBV7-2 and TRBJ2-1): GAGVSQSPSNKVTEKGKDVELRCDPISGHTALYWYRQSLGQGLEFLIYFQGNSAPDKSGLPSDRFSAERTGGSVSTLTIQRTQQEDSAVYLCASSSAGGNEQFFGPGTRLTVL.

The chain recombines TRBV19 with TRBJ1-1; D might be TRBD1 (5 bases). This CDR3 has 13 residues. Germline values: CDR1 LNHDA, CDR2 SQIVND (reference sequence). V lost 10 bases, J lost 1 base, and 13 bases lay in between. The CDR3 DNA sequence: TGTGCCACCGGGGGTTACTGGAACACTGAAGCTTTCTTT. Encoded protein: CATGGYWNTEAFF.

The chain combines TRBV7-9 with TRBJ1-2; the match to TRBD1 covers 7 bases. Per germline, CDR1 SEHNR and CDR2 FQNEAQ (reference sequence). J lost 7 bases, V lost 1 base, and 3 bases had no gene match. The CDR3 is 13 amino acids. CDR3 nucleotides: TGTGCCAGCAGCTTAGGGACAGGAGCTGGCTACACCTTC. Translated: CASSLGTGAGYTF. Combining the CDR3 with reference TRBV7-9 and TRBJ1-2 gives the whole variable domain DTGVSQNPRHKITKRGQNVTFRCDPISEHNRLYWYRQTLGQGPEFLTYFQNEAQLEKSRLLSDRFSAERPKGSFSTLEIQRTEQGDSAMYLCASSLGTGAGYTFGSGTRLTVV.

In this sample, this clone turned up a few times. The V gene is TRBV28, the J gene TRBJ1-2, with 7 bases lining up with TRBD1. The V segment lost 3 bases and the J segment 8 bases; nucleotides outside the gene matches: 9. The CDR3 runs to 14 residues. The germline CDR1 and CDR2 sequences are MDHEN and SYDVKM. This chain's CDR3 is CASSLGWAGGGYTF. The CDR3 DNA sequence: TGTGCCAGCAGTTTGGGATGGGCAGGGGGAGGCTACACCTTC.

The rearrangement joins TRBV7-2 to TRBJ2-4; TRBD2 aligns across 9 bases. The junction had 3 bases not matched to a gene; V was cut back by 2 bases and J by 16 bases. The CDR3 is made up of 11 amino acids. Germline CDR1 SGHTA, CDR2 FQGNSA. In DNA, the CDR3 is TGTGCCAGCAGCTTACGCGGGAGGGAATACTTC. This codes for CASSLRGREYF.

The gene calls are TRBV11-2 and TRBJ2-7; 8 bases are a match to TRBD1. In germline, CDR1 is SGHAT, CDR2 FQNNGV. This CDR3 has 15 amino acids. Unmatched junction bases numbered 6, after V lost 5 bases and J lost 0 bases. CDR3 amino acids: CASSRDRFSSYEQYF. In DNA form, the CDR3 reads TGTGCCAGCAGCCGGGACAGGTTCAGCTCCTACGAGCAGTACTTC.

The rearrangement joins TRBV6-2 or TRBV6-3 to TRBJ2-7, with TRBD1 matching 9 bases. The CDR3 is made up of 17 amino acids. Germline assignment: CDR1 MNHEY and CDR2 SVGEGT. V lost 3 bases and J lost 0; bases outside the gene matches: 9. The chain's CDR3 is CASSYTGGDHHSYEQYF. The CDR3 nucleotides are TGTGCCAGCAGTTATACAGGGGGCGATCACCACTCCTACGAGCAGTACTTC.

V usage is TRBV7-2 and J usage is TRBJ2-7; TRBD1 matches 8 bases. The CDR3 covers 15 residues. J gave up 1 base and V 3 bases, and 5 bases lay outside the gene matches. CDR1 and CDR2 (germline): SGHTA, FQGNSA. DNA for the CDR3: TGTGCCAGCAGCTTGACAGGGGAGTATTCCTACGAGCAGTACTTC. It encodes CASSLTGEYSYEQYF.